A single sample is the source of the 24 T cell receptor beta chains below, sequenced in a study of cytomegalovirus exposure and HLA in healthy donors (dated by TCRdb to between 2016 and 2019). Receptor libraries were prepared by the immunoSEQ multiplex PCR assay. A mixture of 60 forward primers for TCR Vbeta segments and 13 reverse primers for TCR Jbeta segments was used in the multiplex PCR. TCRdb re-hosts the immuneACCESS table, in-frame sequences only. Its copies lack some clones; in the studies checked, an unresolved V gene accounts for under half of them, and the cause for the rest is not known. For this sample the table gives 200,000 or so clones, of which roughly 90% were detected only once. Together, the top ten hold 0.2% to 0.3% of the sample. Sample: PBMCs. These receptors all stem from a girl under two years old in good health and CMV-seronegative.

The chain has TRBV27 and TRBJ1-2; D perhaps matches TRBD1 (5 bases). The length of the CDR3 is 14 residues. From germline, CDR1 is MNHEY and CDR2 SMNVEV (reference sequence). Trimming left V 0 bases short and J 4 bases short, with 9 bases between. The DNA for the CDR3 is TGTGCCAGCAGTTTATCCAGGGAAATCTATGGCTACACCTTC. Translation gives CASSLSREIYGYTF.

The V call is TRBV9, the J call TRBJ1-1, with no clear D. Germline loops: CDR1 SGDLS, CDR2 YYNGEE. The V end was cut by 4 bases, the J end by 1 base, with 11 bases between. The CDR3 contains 14 residues. Written as DNA, the CDR3 is TGTGCCAGCAGCTTCTTGACTCCGAACACTGAAGCTTTCTTT. The encoded protein is CASSFLTPNTEAFF.

This chain links TRBV30 with TRBJ1-2; D perhaps matches TRBD1 (5 bases). The CDR3 is made up of 15 amino acids. Germline V gene lookup returns CDR1 GTSNPN and CDR2 SVGIG (reference sequence). Deletions cut 1 base from V and 1 base from J, with 13 bases between. CDR3 loop: CAWSATGVLNYGYTF. CDR3 coding DNA: TGTGCCTGGAGTGCAACAGGAGTCCTTAACTATGGCTACACCTTC.

The chain links TRBV4-1 to TRBJ1-1; TRBD1 aligns across 11 bases. This CDR3 region has 16 residues. V lost 8 bases and J lost 4; bases outside the gene matches: 12. Germline V gives CDR1 MGHRA, CDR2 YSYEKL. The CDR3 loop is CASFPSPGTGGTEAFF. CDR3 DNA: TGCGCCAGCTTCCCTTCTCCCGGGACAGGGGGCACTGAAGCTTTCTTT.

V gene TRBV4-1 combines with J gene TRBJ1-5, with TRBD1 matching over 8 bases. Unmatched junction bases numbered 11, after V lost 3 bases and J lost 4 bases. Germline V gives CDR1 MGHRA, CDR2 YSYEKL. The CDR3 contains 17 residues. The CDR3, as DNA: TGCGCCAGCAGCCAGAGGGGCACAGGGGGGGTAAATCAGCCCCAGCATTTT. Translation: CASSQRGTGGVNQPQHF.

CDR3 sequence: CASSPPGGISNQPQHF. The CDR3 DNA is TGTGCCAGCAGCCCTCCAGGGGGTATATCCAATCAGCCCCAGCATTTT. V gene TRBV6-6 combines with J gene TRBJ1-5, with 7 bases lining up with TRBD1. Per germline, CDR1 MNHNY and CDR2 SVGAGI (reference sequence). CDR3 length: 16 residues. V was clipped by 6 bases and J by 3 bases; unmatched bases: 11.

This clone was counted once. The chain carries TRBV19 and TRBJ1-5, with D possibly TRBD1 on 5 matching bases. Deletions cut 6 bases from V and 8 bases from J, with 14 bases between. In germline, CDR1 is LNHDA, CDR2 SQIVND (reference sequence). The CDR3 is 13 residues long. The CDR3 is CASSSDGGKPQHF. DNA of the CDR3: TGTGCCAGTAGCTCTGACGGGGGGAAGCCCCAGCATTTT.

The chain combines TRBV9 with TRBJ1-2; 9 nucleotides match TRBD1. This CDR3 contains 16 residues. Germline V lookup: CDR1 SGDLS, CDR2 YYNGEE. V was pared by 0 bases and J by 7 bases, with 10 bases of the junction left unmatched. The CDR3: CASSVVSGQGFGGYTF. The CDR3 region has the DNA TGTGCCAGCAGCGTAGTCTCGGGACAGGGCTTTGGTGGCTACACCTTC.

The J gene is TRBJ2-3, the V gene TRBV5-1, with D perhaps TRBD1 (5 bases). In germline, CDR1 is SGHRS, CDR2 YFSETQ. V gave up 0 bases and J gave up 6 bases, with 8 bases separating them. This CDR3 comprises 13 residues. The CDR3 region is CASSLVKGDTQYF. The CDR3 DNA reads as TGCGCCAGCAGCTTGGTAAAGGGGGATACGCAGTATTTT.

The CDR3 coding sequence is TGCAGTGCCAAGGGGGTCTATGGCTACACCTTC. Translation gives CSAKGVYGYTF. V gene TRBV20-1 combines with J gene TRBJ1-2, with a weak D call TRBD1 (6 bases). Germline V CDR1 and CDR2: DFQATT, SNEGSKA (reference sequence). The CDR3 has 11 amino acids. V was clipped by 6 bases and J by 4 bases, with 9 bases between them.

This chain joins TRBV7-3 and TRBJ2-1; D gene unclear. Trimming removed 0 bases at V and 8 bases at J, with 8 bases between. The CDR3 contains 13 residues. The germline gives CDR1 SGHTA, CDR2 FQGTGA. The CDR3 sequence is CASSLTIADEQFF. CDR3 bases: TGTGCCAGCAGCTTAACTATCGCGGATGAGCAGTTCTTC.

The gene calls are TRBV5-1 and TRBJ2-7; D is uncertain. The CDR3 consists of 15 residues. CDR1 is SGHRS and CDR2 is YFSETQ in the germline V gene. Trimming left V 0 bases short and J 3 bases short, with 13 bases between. CDR3 DNA sequence: TGCGCCAGCAGCTTGGGTGGTTGGCGGATCTACGAGCAGTACTTC. Translation: CASSLGGWRIYEQYF.

This rearrangement joins TRBV6-5 to TRBJ2-7; 9 bases fit TRBD1. Germline V gene sequence: CDR1 MNHEY, CDR2 SVGAGI. There are 14 residues in the CDR3. The ends lost 6 bases at V and 6 bases at J; junction bases unmatched: 9. The CDR3 DNA reads TGTGCCAGCAGCCTGGGACAGGGACTTAGCGAGCAGTACTTC. Residues: CASSLGQGLSEQYF.

The chain employs TRBV29-1 and TRBJ2-1; no reliable D call. The CDR3 contains 10 residues. The V gene lost 4 bases and the J gene lost 8 bases, with 6 bases spanning the gap. Germline assignment: CDR1 SQVTM and CDR2 ANQGSEA. The CDR3 sequence: CSVAEYEQFF. The CDR3 nucleotides read TGCAGCGTTGCGGAGTATGAGCAGTTCTTC.

This clone has just one count. The chain combines TRBV5-1 with TRBJ2-5; 9 nucleotides match TRBD2. Losses at the gene ends were 4 bases for V and 5 bases for J; bases not matched to a gene: 6. This CDR3 has 14 amino acids. Germline V CDR1 and CDR2: SGHRS, YFSETQ. The CDR3 reads CASSIAGGEETQYF. The CDR3 nucleotides are TGCGCCAGCAGCATCGCGGGGGGGGAGGAGACCCAGTACTTC.

The chain carries TRBV4-1 and TRBJ1-2; D remains ambiguous. The CDR3 spans 18 residues. V lost 1 base to trimming and J lost 7 bases, with 25 bases between them. CDR1 and CDR2 (germline): MGHRA, YSYEKL. Here the CDR3 DNA reads TGCGCCAGCAGCCAAGGAGTAAGTTATTGGCCCCGGGAGTCTGGCTACACCTTC. Translating gives CASSQGVSYWPRESGYTF.

V is TRBV7-2 and J is TRBJ2-1; 15 nucleotides agree with TRBD2. Unmatched junction bases numbered 2, after V lost 4 bases and J lost 7 bases. CDR3 size: 15 residues. Germline V CDR1 and CDR2: SGHTA, FQGNSA. CDR3 nucleotide sequence: TGTGCCAGCAGCTATGGGACTAGCGGGGGGAATGAGCAGTTCTTC. This encodes CASSYGTSGGNEQFF.

The V call is TRBV5-4, the J call TRBJ2-2; 8 bases agree with TRBD1. There are 16 residues in the CDR3. Germline lookup yields CDR1 SGHNT and CDR2 YYREEE (reference sequence). V lost 5 bases to trimming and J lost 7 bases; unmatched junction nucleotides: 13. The CDR3 nucleotides read TGTGCCAGCAGACCAGGGGGCGCGGTCGGGGTCGGGGAGCTGTTTTTT. It codes for CASRPGGAVGVGELFF. The full variable domain, its missing parts supplied by reference TRBV5-4 and TRBJ2-2, is ETGVTQSPTHLIKTRGQQVTLRCSSQSGHNTVSWYQQALGQGPQFIFQYYREEENGRGNFPPRFSGLQFPNYSSELNVNALELDDSALYLCASRPGGAVGVGELFFGEGSRLTVL.

In this sample, this clone turned up once. V is TRBV30 and J is TRBJ2-7; D remains unclear. Trimming stripped 1 base from V and 9 bases from J, with 10 bases between. Looked up from germline, CDR1 is GTSNPN and CDR2 is SVGIG (reference sequence). This CDR3 is built from 11 residues. The CDR3 here is CAWSAGCVQYF. The DNA for the CDR3 is TGTGCCTGGAGTGCCGGGTGCGTGCAGTACTTC.

The gene calls are TRBV30 and TRBJ2-7; 8 bases fit TRBD2. V shed 3 bases, J shed 7 bases, and the junction held 8 bases outside the gene matches. Germline V gene data show CDR1 as GTSNPN and CDR2 as SVGIG (reference sequence). This CDR3 is built from 13 residues. For the CDR3, the DNA is TGTGCCTGGAGCGGGAGGGCCGGGTGGGAGCAGTACTTC. Residues: CAWSGRAGWEQYF.

The chain recombines TRBV5-1 with TRBJ2-7; TRBD2 is a possible D gene (5 bases). Germline V CDR1 and CDR2: SGHRS, YFSETQ. V was cut by 0 bases and J by 1 base, with 8 bases left in between. This CDR3 region has 14 residues. The CDR3 sequence is CASSLASLSYEQYF. The CDR3 DNA follows: TGCGCCAGCAGCTTGGCTAGCTTATCCTACGAGCAGTACTTC.

The chain is built from TRBV27 and TRBJ2-7; 10 bases are shared with TRBD2. Germline loops: CDR1 MNHEY, CDR2 SMNVEV (reference sequence). V shed 2 bases, J shed 7 bases, and the junction held 2 bases outside the gene matches. The CDR3 is made up of 13 amino acids. The CDR3 region is CASSLIAGGEQYF. Here the CDR3 DNA reads TGTGCCAGCAGTTTAATAGCGGGAGGTGAGCAGTACTTC.

The count of this clone is one. The chain uses TRBV5-4 and TRBJ1-4; TRBD1 aligns across 9 bases. Germline lookup yields CDR1 SGHNT and CDR2 YYREEE (reference sequence). Trimming took 0 bases from V and 4 from J; bases not matched to a gene: 4. The CDR3 has 16 residues. CDR3 amino acids: CASSLGVGQGNEKLFF. The DNA for the CDR3 is TGTGCCAGCAGCTTGGGTGTGGGACAGGGTAATGAAAAACTGTTTTTT.

This clone was detected only once. V usage is TRBV19 and J usage is TRBJ2-7, with D maybe TRBD2 (6 bases). Germline CDR1 is LNHDA and CDR2 is SQIVND (reference sequence). CDR3 length: 14 amino acids. The germline V and J ends were trimmed by 1 base and 6 bases, with 13 bases remaining between them. As DNA, the CDR3 is TGTGCCAGTAGTATAGGGTCTAGCGTCCGCGAGCAGTACTTC. It codes for CASSIGSSVREQYF.